These 21 T cell receptor beta chains originate from one sample sequenced in a study of a mutant IDH1 vaccine in newly diagnosed glioma. Clones were sequenced by immunoSEQ multiplex PCR, and TCRdb holds only the in-frame ones, with some missing. Found here are over 50,000 clones, 75% to 90% of them singletons; the top ten hold about 4.6%. These TCRs' antigens remain unknown. Specified time point: week 5, during vaccination. Doses of 300 ug of mutant IDH1 20-mer peptide were given with topical imiquimod. Here the sequenced sample was PBMCs, taken from a glioma patient whose treatment included an IDH1 peptide vaccine. Receptor source: a middle-aged woman with glioma.

The DNA for the CDR3 is TGTGCCAGCAGCCCCACAGGGGCTGAGTATGAAAAACTGTTTTTT. Its translation is CASSPTGAEYEKLFF. The rearrangement uses TRBV7-8 and TRBJ1-4; 7 positions agree with TRBD1. Germline loops: CDR1 SGHVS, CDR2 FQNEAQ. CDR3 length: 15 residues. After removal of 5 bases from V and 6 bases from J, the junction contained 9 bases not matched to a gene.

The rearrangement links TRBV7-9 to TRBJ2-2, with D maybe TRBD1 (6 bases). CDR3 length: 15 residues. V was pared by 1 base and J by 6 bases, with 12 bases between. Germline CDR1 SEHNR, CDR2 FQNEAQ (reference sequence). The CDR3 region is CASSLVARGSGELFF. In DNA form, the CDR3 reads TGTGCCAGCAGCTTAGTGGCCAGGGGATCCGGGGAGCTGTTTTTT.

V and J are TRBV5-1 and TRBJ2-6; 11 nucleotides align to TRBD1. The junction had 3 bases not matched to a gene; V was cut back by 2 bases and J by 2 bases. Germline CDR1 is SGHRS and CDR2 is YFSETQ. The CDR3 length is 17 residues. DNA of the CDR3: TGCGCCAGCAGCTTTGGACAGGGGGCAACTGGGGCCAACGTCCTGACTTTC. This translates into CASSFGQGATGANVLTF.

The chain combines TRBV7-9 with TRBJ2-3, with 8 positions matching TRBD2. Germline CDR1 is SEHNR and CDR2 is FQNEAQ (reference sequence). The CDR3 has 16 amino acids. V lost 5 bases to trimming and J lost 5 bases; unmatched junction nucleotides: 12. CDR3 region: CASSPFAGGGGDTQYF. The CDR3 DNA follows: TGTGCCAGCAGCCCTTTCGCGGGAGGCGGTGGAGATACGCAGTATTTT.

This rearrangement joins TRBV5-1 to TRBJ1-1; D unresolved. Germline CDR1 reads SGHRS; CDR2 reads YFSETQ. The CDR3 runs to 17 residues. Trimming took 4 bases from V and 0 from J, leaving 19 bases between them. The CDR3 nucleotides read TGCGCCAGCAGCCTGTTACCCCTGACGGTGTTGAACACTGAAGCTTTCTTT. Encoded protein: CASSLLPLTVLNTEAFF.

In this sample, this clone turned up once. V gene TRBV5-6 combines with J gene TRBJ2-1; tentative D call: TRBD2 (6 bases). CDR3 size: 14 residues. Germline V lookup: CDR1 SGHDT, CDR2 YYEEEE. V was pared by 0 bases and J by 8 bases, with 12 bases between. DNA of the CDR3: TGTGCCAGCAGCTTGGGGCAGTGGAGGGATGAGCAGTTCTTC. It codes for CASSLGQWRDEQFF. Variable domain in full (rest from reference TRBV5-6 and TRBJ2-1): DAGVTQSPTHLIKTRGQQVTLRCSPKSGHDTVSWYQQALGQGPQFIFQYYEEEERQRGNFPDRFSGHQFPNYSSELNVNALLLGDSALYLCASSLGQWRDEQFFGPGTRLTVL.

The V and J genes are TRBV5-1 and TRBJ1-1, with D possibly being TRBD1 (5 bases). V lost 6 bases to trimming and J lost 0 bases, with 18 bases between them. This CDR3 has 16 residues. The germline gives CDR1 SGHRS, CDR2 YFSETQ. CDR3 nucleotide sequence: TGCGCCAGCACCAGTAGGTTAGGGGTCATGAACACTGAAGCTTTCTTT. Translation: CASTSRLGVMNTEAFF.

The chain is built from TRBV7-2 and TRBJ1-2; TRBD1 might be the D (6 bases). The length of the CDR3 is 12 residues. V lost 6 bases and J 7 bases, leaving 12 bases between the germline ends. Germline assignment: CDR1 SGHTA and CDR2 FQGNSA. The CDR3 region has the DNA TGTGCCAGCAGACAGGGTTTAGGTGGCTACACCTTC. This gives the protein CASRQGLGGYTF.

This rearrangement joins TRBV5-4 to TRBJ1-2; TRBD1 might be the D (5 bases). The V and J ends lost 7 bases and 3 bases respectively, with 16 bases between them. Per germline, CDR1 SGHNT and CDR2 YYREEE (reference sequence). The CDR3 spans 14 residues. This CDR3 is CASGYGTGYYGYTF. The CDR3 bases are TGTGCCAGCGGCTACGGGACGGGATACTATGGCTACACCTTC.

The chain combines TRBV2 with TRBJ1-1, with D uncertain. Trimming took off 5 bases at V and 4 bases at J, with 8 bases between the two ends. This CDR3 is built from 12 residues. Germline CDR1 reads SNHLY; CDR2 reads FYNNEI. The CDR3 nucleotides are TGTGCCAGCAGTCGGCAAACCACTGAAGCTTTCTTT. This translates into CASSRQTTEAFF. Full variable domain (outside the CDR3, taken from reference TRBV2 and TRBJ1-1): EPEVTQTPSHQVTQMGQEVILRCVPISNHLYFYWYRQILGQKVEFLVSFYNNEISEKSEIFDDQFSVERPDGSNFTLKIRSTKLEDSAMYFCASSRQTTEAFFGQGTRLTVV.

CDR3 DNA sequence: TGCGCCAGCAGCTTTAACGCCGGGACGCAAGAGACCCAGTACTTC. Translating gives CASSFNAGTQETQYF. The J gene is TRBJ2-5, the V gene TRBV5-1; D may match TRBD1 or TRBD2 (5 bases each). Trimming shortened V by 2 bases and J by 2 bases, and 13 bases separated the two germline ends. Germline loops: CDR1 SGHRS, CDR2 YFSETQ. This CDR3 is built from 15 residues.

The rearrangement links TRBV7-9 to TRBJ1-1; TRBD1 might be the D (5 bases). V was clipped by 5 bases and J by 1 base, with 14 bases between them. Germline V CDR1 and CDR2: SEHNR, FQNEAQ (reference sequence). This CDR3 has 15 residues. This CDR3 is CASSGAETGNTEAFF. CDR3 bases: TGTGCCAGCAGCGGCGCCGAAACAGGGAACACTGAAGCTTTCTTT.

This chain joins TRBV4-3 and TRBJ1-2; no definite D call. Trimming stripped 4 bases from V and 5 bases from J, with 17 bases between. The CDR3 length is 15 residues. The V gene's germline CDR1 is LGHNA and CDR2 YSLEER. Here the CDR3 reads CASSPPGSSRYGYTF. CDR3 in DNA: TGCGCCAGCAGCCCGCCGGGGTCGAGTCGGTATGGCTACACCTTC.

V gene TRBV4-2 combines with J gene TRBJ2-3; 8 nucleotides match TRBD1. The CDR3 sequence is 15 residues long. CDR1 is LGHNA and CDR2 is YNFKEQ in the germline V gene. V lost 3 bases and J lost 8; bases outside the gene matches: 10. CDR3 sequence (DNA): TGTGCCAGCAGCCAGGATCGACAGGGGCCAGGTACGCAGTATTTT. Translating it yields CASSQDRQGPGTQYF.

CDR3 sequence (DNA): TGTGCCAGCAGCTGGGACAGGGGGCTTGAGCAGTACTTC. Translated, it gives CASSWDRGLEQYF. The rearrangement uses TRBV5-6 and TRBJ2-7; 12 positions agree with TRBD1. This CDR3 comprises 13 residues. Trimming cost V 3 bases and J 7 bases; bases outside gene matches: 2. CDR1 is SGHDT and CDR2 is YYEEEE in the germline V gene.

Turning to this clone: Germline and junction disagree at one end, which may indicate a read error. V gene TRBV5-4 combines with J gene TRBJ2-7; 7 bases align to TRBD1. This CDR3 spans 14 amino acids. Germline CDR1 reads SGHNT; CDR2 reads YYREEE (reference sequence). The CDR3 DNA follows: TGTGCCAGCTCTATTAGGGACATAGGGGGCCCCCTTTCCTTC. This encodes CASSIRDIGGPLSF.

The chain has TRBV28 and TRBJ2-3, with D maybe TRBD2 (6 bases). This CDR3 is built from 12 residues. The germline CDR1 and CDR2 sequences are MDHEN and SYDVKM. V shed 6 bases and J shed 3 bases, with 7 bases lying between them. The CDR3 reads CASSGGTDTQYF. In DNA form, the CDR3 reads TGTGCCAGCAGCGGGGGTACAGATACGCAGTATTTT.

This clone was observed a few times. The chain couples TRBV27 to TRBJ2-1; D may be TRBD2 (6 bases). V gave up 2 bases and J gave up 2 bases, with 10 bases separating them. Germline lookup yields CDR1 MNHEY and CDR2 SMNVEV (reference sequence). CDR3 length equals 15 residues. The CDR3 DNA reads TGTGCCAGCAGTTTAGAAACGGGAGCCTACAATGAGCAGTTCTTC. Protein: CASSLETGAYNEQFF.

The CDR3 DNA reads TGTGCCAGTAGAACCTCGGGGGCCTCTAACTATGGCTACACCTTC. This sequence encodes CASRTSGASNYGYTF. The rearrangement links TRBV19 to TRBJ1-2; tentative D call: TRBD1 (6 bases). The CDR3 runs 15 residues. The ends were cut back, 6 bases at V and 0 bases at J, with 14 bases in the middle. Germline CDR1 and CDR2: LNHDA and SQIVND (reference sequence).

The chain joins TRBV4-1 to TRBJ1-6; 9 bases align to TRBD1. The CDR3 length is 15 residues. Unmatched junction bases numbered 7, after V lost 6 bases and J lost 7 bases. CDR1 and CDR2 (germline): MGHRA, YSYEKL. The CDR3 sequence: CASRHPGTGNSPLHF. The CDR3 DNA is TGCGCCAGCAGGCACCCGGGGACAGGGAATTCACCCCTCCACTTT.

Worth noting for this clone: The DNA is omitted, as the CDR3 cannot be located on it reliably, and the CDR3 follows TCRdb's listing. The gene calls are TRBV6-5 and TRBJ2-5. Counting both end residues, the CDR3 totals 13 amino acids. Germline V lookup: CDR1 MNHEY, CDR2 SVGAGI. Here the CDR3 reads CASSSSGPETQYF.